The next 26 T cell receptor beta chains were all read from a single sample in a study of a mutant IDH1 vaccine in newly diagnosed glioma. Produced via immunoSEQ multiplex PCR; TCRdb's table is partial and in-frame only. The sample lists 55,000 to 70,000 clones; about 86% were seen once. The sample's time point: baseline, week 1 (first vaccination visit). This sample's treatment: pre-vaccination baseline after standard-of-care therapy. The sample here was PBMCs, taken from a glioma patient treated with radiotherapy, temozolomide or both. Receptors originate from a young man with glioma.

This clone was detected only once. The chain joins TRBV18 to TRBJ1-5; 8 bases line up with TRBD1. V was clipped by 1 base and J by 5 bases; unmatched bases: 4. CDR3 length: 15 amino acids. The V gene's germline CDR1 is KGHSH and CDR2 LQKENI. The CDR3 DNA sequence: TGTGCCAGCTCACCACGACAGGGGTCGGATCAGCCCCAGCATTTT. Its translation: CASSPRQGSDQPQHF.

The chain recombines TRBV5-6 with TRBJ1-1, with a tentative D call TRBD1 (6 bases). V lost 5 bases and J lost 4, with 15 bases in between. CDR3 length: 14 amino acids. The germline CDR1 and CDR2 sequences are SGHDT and YYEEEE. This CDR3 reads CASRGLRGVTEAFF. CDR3 in DNA: TGTGCCAGCAGGGGTCTCAGGGGAGTCACTGAAGCTTTCTTT. Supplemented by reference TRBV5-6 and TRBJ1-1, the full variable domain reads DAGVTQSPTHLIKTRGQQVTLRCSPKSGHDTVSWYQQALGQGPQFIFQYYEEEERQRGNFPDRFSGHQFPNYSSELNVNALLLGDSALYLCASRGLRGVTEAFFGQGTRLTVV.

This clone has just a few counts. V and J are TRBV5-4 and TRBJ1-1; D might be TRBD1 (5 bases). From germline, CDR1 is SGHNT and CDR2 YYREEE (reference sequence). CDR3 size: 14 residues. Trimming shortened V by 6 bases and J by 0 bases, and 12 bases separated the two germline ends. CDR3 in amino acids: CASKSGTVNTEAFF. The CDR3 bases are TGTGCCAGCAAGTCCGGGACGGTGAACACTGAAGCTTTCTTT.

The rearrangement joins TRBV5-1 to TRBJ1-4; a weak D match, TRBD1 (5 bases). The CDR3 extends over 13 amino acids. V lost 2 bases and J 6 bases, leaving 8 bases between the germline ends. CDR1 and CDR2 (germline): SGHRS, YFSETQ. CDR3 coding DNA: TGCGCCAGCAGCTTTGGGGGTCATGAAAAACTGTTTTTT. Protein: CASSFGGHEKLFF.

The chain combines TRBV11-2 with TRBJ1-1; no reliable D call. In germline, CDR1 is SGHAT, CDR2 FQNNGV. This CDR3 is built from 13 residues. Trimming left V 5 bases short and J 1 base short, with 8 bases between. CDR3 nucleotide sequence: TGTGCCAGCAGCGCAGCGAAGAACACTGAAGCTTTCTTT. This encodes CASSAAKNTEAFF. Supplemented by reference TRBV11-2 and TRBJ1-1, the full variable domain reads EAGVAQSPRYKIIEKRQSVAFWCNPISGHATLYWYQQILGQGPKLLIQFQNNGVVDDSQLPKDRFSAERLKGVDSTLKIQPAKLEDSAVYLCASSAAKNTEAFFGQGTRLTVV.

The table lists this clone with a count of one. The chain couples TRBV19 to TRBJ2-3; 10 nucleotides align to TRBD1. This CDR3 has 17 amino acids. CDR1 and CDR2 from the germline V gene are LNHDA and SQIVND (reference sequence). J gave up 6 bases and V 4 bases, and 13 bases lay outside the gene matches. CDR3 DNA: TGTGCCAGTAGTAGGCAAAGACAGGGGGCGAGGGGGGATACGCAGTATTTT. Translation: CASSRQRQGARGDTQYF.

V is TRBV9 and J is TRBJ2-1; TRBD1 is a possible D gene (6 bases). The CDR3 is 17 residues long. Germline CDR1 reads SGDLS; CDR2 reads YYNGEE. V was cut by 2 bases and J by 0 bases, with 15 bases left in between. The CDR3 here is CASSVGGQFSSYNEQFF. CDR3 DNA sequence: TGTGCCAGCAGCGTCGGCGGACAGTTCAGCTCCTACAATGAGCAGTTCTTC.

This clone was picked up one time. The rearrangement uses TRBV9 and TRBJ1-4; possibly TRBD1 for D (5 bases). This CDR3 has 15 amino acids. V was shortened by 0 bases and J by 4 bases, with 10 bases between the two germline ends. Germline values: CDR1 SGDLS, CDR2 YYNGEE. The CDR3 reads CASSVGGGINEKLFF. For the CDR3, the DNA is TGTGCCAGCAGCGTAGGGGGCGGAATTAATGAAAAACTGTTTTTT.

This chain uses TRBV5-5 with TRBJ1-1; unclear D gene. Trimming removed 3 bases at V and 5 bases at J, with 14 bases between. The CDR3 totals 14 residues. Per the germline V gene, CDR1 is SGHKS and CDR2 is YYEKEE (reference sequence). The CDR3 DNA reads TGTGCCAGCAGCTATGGCCCGGTAGGTACTGAAGCTTTCTTT. As protein: CASSYGPVGTEAFF.

The chain joins TRBV6-6 to TRBJ1-3, with TRBD1 matching over 8 bases. Trimming took 10 bases from V and 0 from J; bases not matched to a gene: 8. This CDR3 spans 15 amino acids. CDR1 and CDR2 from the germline V gene are MNHNY and SVGAGI (reference sequence). For the CDR3, the DNA is TGTGCCACCAGGGGACAGGCATCCTCTGGAAACACCATATATTTT. The encoded protein is CATRGQASSGNTIYF.

This clone has only a few counts. The CDR3 DNA follows: TGCGCCAGCAGCTTGACAGCGAACACTGAAGCTTTCTTT. Protein: CASSLTANTEAFF. The chain carries TRBV5-1 and TRBJ1-1; D unclear. The germline V gene has CDR1 SGHRS and CDR2 YFSETQ. Trimming removed 1 base at V and 1 base at J, with 5 bases between. This CDR3 contains 13 residues. The full variable domain, its missing parts supplied by reference TRBV5-1 and TRBJ1-1, is KAGVTQTPRYLIKTRGQQVTLSCSPISGHRSVSWYQQTPGQGLQFLFEYFSETQRNKGNFPGRFSGRQFSNSRSEMNVSTLELGDSALYLCASSLTANTEAFFGQGTRLTVV.

The J gene is TRBJ1-3, the V gene TRBV7-9; D gene unclear. The V gene's germline CDR1 is SEHNR and CDR2 FQNEAQ (reference sequence). V shed 1 base and J shed 1 base, with 11 bases lying between them. The CDR3 is 16 amino acids. CDR3 region: CASSLERAWSGNTIYF. In DNA form, the CDR3 reads TGTGCCAGCAGCTTAGAGAGAGCGTGGTCTGGAAACACCATATATTTT.

The gene calls are TRBV11-2 and TRBJ1-3; D unclear. CDR1 SGHAT and CDR2 FQNNGV come from the germline V gene. The V end was cut by 0 bases, the J end by 3 bases, with 6 bases between. The CDR3 length is 14 residues. CDR3 residues: CASSLDRNGNTIYF. Written as DNA, the CDR3 is TGTGCCAGCAGCTTAGATAGGAATGGAAACACCATATATTTT. Variable domain in full (rest from reference TRBV11-2 and TRBJ1-3): EAGVAQSPRYKIIEKRQSVAFWCNPISGHATLYWYQQILGQGPKLLIQFQNNGVVDDSQLPKDRFSAERLKGVDSTLKIQPAKLEDSAVYLCASSLDRNGNTIYFGEGSWLTVV.

The chain recombines TRBV10-1 with TRBJ2-3; 7 bases are a match to TRBD2. This CDR3 contains 14 residues. Per germline, CDR1 WNHNN and CDR2 SYGVQD (reference sequence). Trimming took 3 bases from V and 3 from J; bases not matched to a gene: 3. The CDR3 DNA follows: TGCGCCAGCAGTGAACGGGGGGAAACAGATACGCAGTATTTT. This encodes CASSERGETDTQYF.

The chain uses TRBV5-1 and TRBJ1-6; the D gene is possibly TRBD1 (6 bases). The CDR3 consists of 14 residues. Germline CDR1 reads SGHRS; CDR2 reads YFSETQ. V was pared by 2 bases and J by 9 bases, with 12 bases between. The CDR3 is CASSFGRGISPLHF. CDR3 coding DNA: TGCGCCAGCAGCTTTGGCAGGGGTATTTCACCCCTCCACTTT.

This rearrangement joins TRBV28 to TRBJ2-1; D not certain. The CDR3 is made up of 15 amino acids. Germline-derived CDR1 and CDR2 are MDHEN and SYDVKM. Trimming took 3 bases from V and 0 from J, leaving 9 bases between them. CDR3 amino acids: CASSFMRISYNEQFF. CDR3 DNA: TGTGCCAGCAGTTTTATGAGGATCTCCTACAATGAGCAGTTCTTC.

The chain employs TRBV4-1 and TRBJ2-2; 13 nucleotides agree with TRBD2. CDR3 length equals 18 residues. CDR1 is MGHRA, CDR2 YSYEKL, per germline. V was pared by 4 bases and J by 0 bases, with 5 bases of the junction left unmatched. The CDR3 reads CASSLRTSGGANTGELFF. The CDR3 DNA reads as TGCGCCAGCAGCCTGAGGACTAGCGGGGGCGCGAACACCGGGGAGCTGTTTTTT.

The chain has TRBV5-1 and TRBJ1-1; D remains unclear. Between the trimmed V and J ends, which lost 4 bases and 2 bases, there was a span of 12 bases. This CDR3 is 14 amino acids long. In germline, CDR1 is SGHRS, CDR2 YFSETQ. The CDR3 sequence is CASSHGSGNTEAFF. CDR3 DNA sequence: TGCGCCAGCAGCCATGGCTCAGGTAACACTGAAGCTTTCTTT. Based on the CDR3 plus reference TRBV5-1 and TRBJ1-1, the full variable domain is KAGVTQTPRYLIKTRGQQVTLSCSPISGHRSVSWYQQTPGQGLQFLFEYFSETQRNKGNFPGRFSGRQFSNSRSEMNVSTLELGDSALYLCASSHGSGNTEAFFGQGTRLTVV.

A word on this clone: Its ends do not fully match the called genes, so a read error is possible. Other DNA variants within this sample encode the same CDR3. The rearrangement joins TRBV5-1 to TRBJ2-2, with D maybe TRBD2 (5 bases). The germline V gene has CDR1 SGHRS and CDR2 YFSETQ. The CDR3 sequence is 15 residues long. CDR3: CASSSSTSLTGELFF. The CDR3, as DNA: TGCGCCAGTAGCTCCTCAACTAGTCTAACCGGGGAGCTGTTTTTT.

V is TRBV19 and J is TRBJ1-1; possible D gene TRBD1, 6 bases. The germline gives CDR1 LNHDA, CDR2 SQIVND (reference sequence). The CDR3 sequence is 13 residues long. The germline V and J ends were trimmed by 5 bases and 1 base, with 8 bases remaining between them. The CDR3: CASSLDRNTEAFF. The DNA of the CDR3 is TGTGCCAGTAGTCTGGACAGGAACACTGAAGCTTTCTTT.

The count of this clone is one. This chain joins TRBV7-9 and TRBJ2-5, with TRBD2 identical over 9 bases. V trimming: 2 bases; J trimming: 3 bases; junction bases outside the gene matches: 10. The CDR3 length is 17 residues. The V gene's germline CDR1 is SEHNR and CDR2 FQNEAQ (reference sequence). CDR3 residues: CASSLFGSGGDKETQYF. The DNA of the CDR3 is TGTGCCAGCAGCTTATTTGGTAGCGGGGGAGACAAAGAGACCCAGTACTTC.

The chain employs TRBV10-2 and TRBJ1-1; D unclear. The V end was cut by 4 bases, the J end by 7 bases, with 7 bases between. Germline V gene data show CDR1 as WSHSY and CDR2 as SAAADI. The length of the CDR3 is 11 residues. CDR3 in amino acids: CASSGHREAFF. The CDR3, as DNA: TGCGCCAGCAGTGGCCACCGTGAAGCTTTCTTT.

This chain joins TRBV9 and TRBJ1-3; 11 positions match TRBD1. V lost 2 bases and J lost 2; bases outside the gene matches: 12. This CDR3 spans 19 amino acids. The germline V gene encodes CDR1 SGDLS and CDR2 YYNGEE. For the CDR3, the DNA is TGTGCCAGCAGCGTTGGCCGGGACAGGGGGATTAGAGCTGGAAACACCATATATTTT. It specifies CASSVGRDRGIRAGNTIYF.

CDR3 residues: CSARGPYEQYF. CDR3 nucleotide sequence: TGCAGTGCTAGAGGCCCCTACGAGCAGTACTTC. This chain joins TRBV20-1 and TRBJ2-7; D not resolved. CDR3 size: 11 residues. CDR1 is DFQATT and CDR2 is SNEGSKA in the germline V gene (reference sequence). V shed 1 base and J shed 2 bases, with 3 bases lying between them.

This chain links TRBV11-2 with TRBJ1-5; TRBD1 agrees at 8 bases. J was trimmed by 1 base and V by 1 base; bases with no gene match: 0. CDR1 and CDR2 from the germline V gene are SGHAT and FQNNGV. The CDR3 spans 15 residues. The DNA for the CDR3 is TGTGCCAGCAGCTTAGGGACAGGGAGCAATCAGCCCCAGCATTTT. It translates to CASSLGTGSNQPQHF.

The chain has TRBV6-4 and TRBJ2-3; no clear D. Germline CDR1 reads MRHNA; CDR2 reads SNTAGT. Trimming took 6 bases from V and 2 from J, leaving 21 bases between them. The CDR3 totals 17 residues. The CDR3 loop reads CASRINTGPKATDTQYF. The CDR3 DNA is TGTGCCAGCAGGATCAATACGGGCCCTAAGGCCACAGATACGCAGTATTTT.